Detailed here is one T cell receptor beta chain. As yet, its antigen is unknown. 5' RACE that incorporated UMI labels was used to prepare the TRB cDNA libraries. TCRdb re-called the 5' RACE reads, yielding one record per CDR3 amino acid sequence without DNA. The table for this sample gives over 70,000 distinct CDR3 sequences. Sorts performed in triplicate captured 300,000 or so cells each from every CD8+ T cell subset. Naive CD8+ T cells displayed a CD45RO-CCR7+CD27+CD95- phenotype. This sample stems from a study of CXCR3-negative and CXCR3-positive naive CD8 T cells. Regarding the study as a whole: Both naive subsets showed comparably high diversity, and memory CD8+ cells showed much lower diversity. TRBV-TRBJ usage matched between naive CXCR3-negative and CXCR3-positive cells but not between memory cells. TRB CDR3s were more hydrophobic in CXCR3-positive than in CXCR3-negative naive cells.

Per germline, CDR1 MDHEN and CDR2 SYDVKM. CDR3 length: 16 residues. Sequencing input: naive CXCR3+ CD8+ T cells from blood. Subset given: CD45RO-CCR7+CD27+CD95- naive CD8+ T cells expressing CXCR3 (TNR3+). The gene calls are TRBV28 and TRBJ2-2; TCRdb lists TRBD2, though no DNA is available to test this call. The sequence was collected from a human donor in good health. Some clones in this sample may be carry-over from other donors' samples. CDR3 sequence reads: CASSLGERVAPGELFF.